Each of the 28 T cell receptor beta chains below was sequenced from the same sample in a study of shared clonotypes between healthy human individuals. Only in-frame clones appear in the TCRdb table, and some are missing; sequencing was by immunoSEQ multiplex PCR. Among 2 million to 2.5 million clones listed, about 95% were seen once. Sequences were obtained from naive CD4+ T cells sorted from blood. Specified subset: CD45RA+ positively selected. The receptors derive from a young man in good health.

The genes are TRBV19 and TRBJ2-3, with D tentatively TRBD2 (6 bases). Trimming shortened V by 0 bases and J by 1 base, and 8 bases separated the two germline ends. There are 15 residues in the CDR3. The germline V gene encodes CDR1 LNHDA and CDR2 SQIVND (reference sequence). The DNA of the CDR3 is TGTGCCAGTAGTATAGACGGGGGAGGCACAGATACGCAGTATTTT. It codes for CASSIDGGGTDTQYF. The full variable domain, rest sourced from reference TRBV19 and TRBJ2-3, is DGGITQSPKYLFRKEGQNVTLSCEQNLNHDAMYWYRQDPGQGLRLIYYSQIVNDFQKGDIAEGYSVSREKKESFPLTVTSAQKNPTAFYLCASSIDGGGTDTQYFGPGTRLTVL.

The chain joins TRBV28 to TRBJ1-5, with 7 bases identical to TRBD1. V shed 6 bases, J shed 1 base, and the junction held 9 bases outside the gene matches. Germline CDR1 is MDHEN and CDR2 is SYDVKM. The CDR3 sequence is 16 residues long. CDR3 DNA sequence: TGTGCCAGCAGGAGGGAGACAGGGTTCAGCAATCAGCCCCAGCATTTT. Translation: CASRRETGFSNQPQHF.

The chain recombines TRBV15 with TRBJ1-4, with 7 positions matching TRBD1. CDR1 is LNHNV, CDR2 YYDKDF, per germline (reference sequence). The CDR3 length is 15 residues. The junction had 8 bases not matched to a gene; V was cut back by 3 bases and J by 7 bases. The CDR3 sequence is CATSSPSGGTEKLFF. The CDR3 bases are TGTGCCACCAGCAGCCCCTCAGGGGGAACTGAAAAACTGTTTTTT.

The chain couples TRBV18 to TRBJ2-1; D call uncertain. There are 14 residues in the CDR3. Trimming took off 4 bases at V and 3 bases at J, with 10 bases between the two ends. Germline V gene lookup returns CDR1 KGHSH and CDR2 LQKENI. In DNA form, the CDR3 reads TGTGCCAGCTCACTCCCGGCAGGCTACAATGAGCAGTTCTTC. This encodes CASSLPAGYNEQFF.

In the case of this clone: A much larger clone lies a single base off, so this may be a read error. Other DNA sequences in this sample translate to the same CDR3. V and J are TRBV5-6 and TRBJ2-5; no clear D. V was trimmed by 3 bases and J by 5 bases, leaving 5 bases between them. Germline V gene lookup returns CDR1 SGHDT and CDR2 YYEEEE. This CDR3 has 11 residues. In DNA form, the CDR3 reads TGTGCCAGCAGCTCCAGGGAGACCCAGTACTTC. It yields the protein CASSSRETQYF.

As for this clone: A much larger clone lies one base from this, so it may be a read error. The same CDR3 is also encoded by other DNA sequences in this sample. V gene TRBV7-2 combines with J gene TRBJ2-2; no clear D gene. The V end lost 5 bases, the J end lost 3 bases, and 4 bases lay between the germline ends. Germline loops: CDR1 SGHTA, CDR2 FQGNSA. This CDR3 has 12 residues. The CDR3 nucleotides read TGTGCCAGCAGCAGGGACACCGGGGAGCTGTTTTTT. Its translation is CASSRDTGELFF.

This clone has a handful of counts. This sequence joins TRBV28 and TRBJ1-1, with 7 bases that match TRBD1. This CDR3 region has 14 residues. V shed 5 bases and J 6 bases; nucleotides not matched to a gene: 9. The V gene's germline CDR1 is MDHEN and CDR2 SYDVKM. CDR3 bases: TGTGCCAGCAGTCACAGGGGTGGGATCCCTGAAGCTTTCTTT. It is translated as CASSHRGGIPEAFF.

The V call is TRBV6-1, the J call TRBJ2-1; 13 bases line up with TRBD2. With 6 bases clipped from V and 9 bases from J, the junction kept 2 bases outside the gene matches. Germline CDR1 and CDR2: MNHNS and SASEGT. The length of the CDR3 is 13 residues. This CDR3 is CASRLAGGREQFF. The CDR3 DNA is TGTGCCAGCAGACTAGCGGGGGGGCGTGAGCAGTTCTTC.

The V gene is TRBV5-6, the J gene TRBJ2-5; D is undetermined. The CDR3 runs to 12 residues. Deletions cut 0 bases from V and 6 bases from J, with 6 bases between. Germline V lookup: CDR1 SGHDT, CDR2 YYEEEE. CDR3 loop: CASSLASQTQYF. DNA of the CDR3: TGTGCCAGCAGCTTGGCTTCCCAGACCCAGTACTTC.

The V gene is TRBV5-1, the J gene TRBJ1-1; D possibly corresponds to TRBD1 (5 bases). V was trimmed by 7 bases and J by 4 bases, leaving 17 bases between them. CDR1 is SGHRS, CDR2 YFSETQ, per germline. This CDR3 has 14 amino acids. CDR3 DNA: TGCGCCAGCTATCTAGGGGCCCCGGGCACTGAAGCTTTCTTT. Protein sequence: CASYLGAPGTEAFF.

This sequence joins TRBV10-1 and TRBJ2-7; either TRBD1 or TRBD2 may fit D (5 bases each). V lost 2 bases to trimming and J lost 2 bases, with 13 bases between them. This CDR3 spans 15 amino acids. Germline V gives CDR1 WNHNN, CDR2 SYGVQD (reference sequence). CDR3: CASSEIRDGPYEQYF. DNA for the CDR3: TGCGCCAGCAGTGAGATTAGGGACGGCCCCTACGAGCAGTACTTC.

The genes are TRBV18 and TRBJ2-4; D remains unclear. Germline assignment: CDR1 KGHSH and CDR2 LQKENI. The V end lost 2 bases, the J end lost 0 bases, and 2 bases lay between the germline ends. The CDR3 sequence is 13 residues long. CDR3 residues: CASSPIAKNIQYF. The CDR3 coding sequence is TGTGCCAGCTCACCAATAGCCAAAAACATTCAGTACTTC.

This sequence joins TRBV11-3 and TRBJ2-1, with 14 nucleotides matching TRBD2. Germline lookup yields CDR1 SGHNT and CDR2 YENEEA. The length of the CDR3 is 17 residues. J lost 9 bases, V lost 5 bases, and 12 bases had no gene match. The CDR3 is CASSPTPGTSGSIEQFF. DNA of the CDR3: TGTGCCAGCAGCCCGACCCCCGGGACTAGCGGGAGTATTGAGCAGTTCTTC.

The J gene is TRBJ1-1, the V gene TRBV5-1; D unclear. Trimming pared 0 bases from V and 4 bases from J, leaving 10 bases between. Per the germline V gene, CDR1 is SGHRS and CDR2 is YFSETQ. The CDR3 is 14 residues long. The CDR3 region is CASSLGREGTEAFF. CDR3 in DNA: TGCGCCAGCAGCTTGGGCCGTGAGGGCACTGAAGCTTTCTTT.

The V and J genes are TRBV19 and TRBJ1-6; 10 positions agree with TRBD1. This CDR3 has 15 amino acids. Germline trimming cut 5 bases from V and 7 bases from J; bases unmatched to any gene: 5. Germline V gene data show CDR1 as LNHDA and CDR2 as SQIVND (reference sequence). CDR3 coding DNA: TGTGCCAGTAGTGTTATGGGACAGGGGAATTCACCCCTCCACTTT. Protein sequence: CASSVMGQGNSPLHF.

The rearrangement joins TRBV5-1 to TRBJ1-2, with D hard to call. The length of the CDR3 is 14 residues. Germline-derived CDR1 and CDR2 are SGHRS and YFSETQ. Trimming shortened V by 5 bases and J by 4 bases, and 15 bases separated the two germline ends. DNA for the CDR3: TGCGCCAGCAGTGAGACCGACGGTTCCTATGGCTACACCTTC. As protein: CASSETDGSYGYTF.

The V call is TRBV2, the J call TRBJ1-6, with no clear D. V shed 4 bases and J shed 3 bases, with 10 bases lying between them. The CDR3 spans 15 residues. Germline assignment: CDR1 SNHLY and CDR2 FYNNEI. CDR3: CASSGPVYYNSPLHF. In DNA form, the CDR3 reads TGTGCCAGCAGTGGTCCGGTCTACTATAATTCACCCCTCCACTTT.

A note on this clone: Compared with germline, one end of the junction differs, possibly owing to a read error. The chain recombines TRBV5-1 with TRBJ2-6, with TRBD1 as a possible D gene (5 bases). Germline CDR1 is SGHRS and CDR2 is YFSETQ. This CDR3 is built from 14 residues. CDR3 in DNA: TGCGCCAGCAGCTTGCCCTCTGGGGCCAACGTCCTGGCTTTC. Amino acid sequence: CASSLPSGANVLAF. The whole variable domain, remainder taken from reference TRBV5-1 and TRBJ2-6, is KAGVTQTPRYLIKTRGQQVTLSCSPISGHRSVSWYQQTPGQGLQFLFEYFSETQRNKGNFPGRFSGRQFSNSRSEMNVSTLELGDSALYLCASSLPSGANVLAFGAGSRLTVL.

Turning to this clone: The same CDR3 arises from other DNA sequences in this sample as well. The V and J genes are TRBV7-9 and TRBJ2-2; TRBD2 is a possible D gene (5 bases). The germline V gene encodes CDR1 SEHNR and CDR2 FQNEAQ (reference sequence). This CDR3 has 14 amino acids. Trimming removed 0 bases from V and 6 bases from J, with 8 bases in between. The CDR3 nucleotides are TGTGCCAGCAGCTTAGCCGGCGGGTCCGGGGAGCTGTTTTTT. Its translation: CASSLAGGSGELFF.

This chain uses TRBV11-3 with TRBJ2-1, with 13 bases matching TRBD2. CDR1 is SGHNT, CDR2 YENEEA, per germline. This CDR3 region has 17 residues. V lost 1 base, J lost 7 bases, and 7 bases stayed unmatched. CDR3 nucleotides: TGTGCCAGCAGCTTAGGGGGGACTAGCGGGACTCAGAATGAGCAGTTCTTC. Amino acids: CASSLGGTSGTQNEQFF.

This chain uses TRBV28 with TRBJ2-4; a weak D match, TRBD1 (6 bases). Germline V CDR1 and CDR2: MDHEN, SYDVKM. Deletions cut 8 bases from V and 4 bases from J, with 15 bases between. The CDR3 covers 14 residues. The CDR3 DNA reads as TGTGCCAGCCTGACAGGTCAGGGGAAAAACATTCAGTACTTC. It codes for CASLTGQGKNIQYF.

This chain's CDR3 is CASSLEGNRGIYEQYF. DNA for the CDR3: TGTGCCAGCAGCTTAGAGGGTAATCGGGGGATCTACGAGCAGTACTTC. The V gene is TRBV7-9, the J gene TRBJ2-7, with a weak D call TRBD2 (6 bases). Trimming pared 1 base from V and 3 bases from J, leaving 16 bases between. The length of the CDR3 is 16 residues. Germline assignment: CDR1 SEHNR and CDR2 FQNEAQ (reference sequence).

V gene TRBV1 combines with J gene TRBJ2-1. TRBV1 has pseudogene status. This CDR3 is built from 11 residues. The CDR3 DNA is TGCACCAGCAGCCAAGGGGGGGAGCAGTTCTTC. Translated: CTSSQGGEQFF.

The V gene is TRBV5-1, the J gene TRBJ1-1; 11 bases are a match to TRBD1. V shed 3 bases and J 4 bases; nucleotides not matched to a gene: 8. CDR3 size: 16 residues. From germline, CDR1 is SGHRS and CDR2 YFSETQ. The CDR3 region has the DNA TGCGCCAGCAGCTGGAGCTCCGGGACAGGGGGCACTGAAGCTTTCTTT. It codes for CASSWSSGTGGTEAFF.

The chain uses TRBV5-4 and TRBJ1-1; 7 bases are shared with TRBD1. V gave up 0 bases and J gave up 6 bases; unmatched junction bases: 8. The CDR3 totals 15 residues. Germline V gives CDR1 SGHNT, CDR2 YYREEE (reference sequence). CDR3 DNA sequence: TGTGCCAGCAGCTTGGGGGCAGGGGGGCAGGCTGAAGCTTTCTTT. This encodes CASSLGAGGQAEAFF.

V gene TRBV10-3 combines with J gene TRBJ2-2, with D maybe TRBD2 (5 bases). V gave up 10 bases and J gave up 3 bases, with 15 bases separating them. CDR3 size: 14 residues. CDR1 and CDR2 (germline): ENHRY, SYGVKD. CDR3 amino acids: CATLKRSDTGELFF. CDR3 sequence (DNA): TGTGCCACCCTAAAGCGGAGTGACACCGGGGAGCTGTTTTTT.

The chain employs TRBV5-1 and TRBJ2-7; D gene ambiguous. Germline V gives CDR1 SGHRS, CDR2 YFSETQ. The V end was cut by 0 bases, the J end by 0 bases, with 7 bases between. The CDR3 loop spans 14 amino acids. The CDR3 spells CASSLGPFSYEQYF. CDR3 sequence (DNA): TGCGCCAGCAGCTTGGGACCGTTCTCCTACGAGCAGTACTTC. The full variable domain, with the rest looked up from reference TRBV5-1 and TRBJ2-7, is KAGVTQTPRYLIKTRGQQVTLSCSPISGHRSVSWYQQTPGQGLQFLFEYFSETQRNKGNFPGRFSGRQFSNSRSEMNVSTLELGDSALYLCASSLGPFSYEQYFGPGTRLTVT.

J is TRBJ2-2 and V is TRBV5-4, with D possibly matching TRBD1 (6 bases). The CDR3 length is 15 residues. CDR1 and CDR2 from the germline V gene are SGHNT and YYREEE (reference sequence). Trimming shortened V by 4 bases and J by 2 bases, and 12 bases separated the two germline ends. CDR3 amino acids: CASSRDTLNTGELFF. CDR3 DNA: TGTGCCAGCAGCAGGGACACCTTAAACACCGGGGAGCTGTTTTTT.